This T cell receptor beta chain originates from a study of T cells after yellow fever vaccination. Via MiXCR, TCRdb re-called the 5' RACE reads, giving one row per CDR3 protein. This sample has 400,000 to 650,000 distinct CDR3 sequences, with 20% to 25% found just once. The CDR3 loop spans 18 amino acids. Per germline, CDR1 PRHDT and CDR2 FYEKMQ (reference sequence). V lost 11 bases to trimming and J lost 6 bases; unmatched junction nucleotides: 21. Sample: PBMCs, taken roughly 20 days after the first yellow fever vaccination. This TCR was recovered from a man younger than 35 who received the YFV17D yellow fever vaccine. The rearrangement links TRBV13 to TRBJ2-1; TRBD2 matches at 11 bases. CDR3 sequence: CAFCLGTSGGSPPNEQFF. CDR3 DNA sequence: TGTGCCTTCTGTTTAGGAACTAGCGGGGGTTCCCCGCCCAATGAGCAGTTCTTC.